This T cell receptor beta chain was sequenced during a study of blood T cell repertoires in COVID-19. Only in-frame clones appear in the TCRdb table, and some are missing; sequencing was by immunoSEQ multiplex PCR. Altogether 270,000 or so clones are present, approximately 91% being singletons, with the ten largest covering approximately 2.4%. The TCR originated in a woman between 40 and 55 years old with acute COVID-19. The sequenced sample was PBMCs or T cells enriched from blood (not recorded which).

The CDR3 loop is CATSAAGQERDEQFF. The CDR3 bases are TGTGCCACCAGTGCAGCGGGACAGGAAAGGGATGAGCAGTTCTTC. V gene TRBV24-1 combines with J gene TRBJ2-1; possibly TRBD1 for D (8 bases). Trimming removed 5 bases at V and 8 bases at J, with 18 bases between. Germline V gene data show CDR1 as KGHDR and CDR2 as SFDVKD. The CDR3 totals 15 residues.